These T cell receptor beta chains were read from a single sample in a study of human T cells and chemical hapten exposure. TCRdb used MiXCR to reprocess the RACE reads, holding one entry per CDR3 protein. Among 150,000 to 200,000 distinct CDR3 sequences, approximately 15% were seen once, and the ten largest hold 1.7%. The source was whole blood, collected in connection with sensitization to the hapten diphenylcyclopropenone (DPC). The receptor source for this set is a woman in her 30s with alopecia areata. Some clones in this sample may be carry-over from other donors' samples. Each CDR3 is given with its conserved first and last residue. The D gene is left open where the match is weak. Some rows have no size entry. The others give once, few or many, or a class for an expanded clone.

D	V	J	size	DNA	CDR3
.	TRBV7-2	TRBJ2-1	.	TGTGCCAGCAGCCACCGTAGGGGCCCATCCCCCAATGAGCAGTTCTTC	CASSHRRGPSPNEQFF
TRBD2	TRBV10-2	TRBJ2-3	few	TGCGCCAGCAGTGGTAGCGGGAGAGGGACAGATACGCAGTATTTT	CASSGSGRGTDTQYF
TRBD1	TRBV6-5	TRBJ1-1	.	TGTGCCAGCAGTTACGGAAAAATGCAGGGGGGCACTGAAGCTTTCTTT	CASSYGKMQGGTEAFF
TRBD1	TRBV28	TRBJ2-7	.	TGTGCCAGCAGAGGATCAGGGGGCCCGACGTACGAGCAGTACTTC	CASRGSGGPTYEQYF
TRBD1	TRBV5-8	TRBJ1-4	few	TGTGCCAGCAGCTTCCCGGGACAGACTGAAAAACTGTTTTTT	CASSFPGQTEKLFF
TRBD1	TRBV20-1	TRBJ1-1	few	TGCAGTGCTAGAGAAGGGACAGGTTGGACTGAAGCTTTCTTT	CSAREGTGWTEAFF
TRBD1	TRBV5-5	TRBJ1-5	few	TGTGCCAGCAGCTTGACCGGGACAGGGTTTCAGCCCCAGCATTTT	CASSLTGTGFQPQHF
.	TRBV3-1	TRBJ1-5	few	TGTGCCAGCAGCCAAGATCACCTGGATCAGCCCCAGCATTTT	CASSQDHLDQPQHF
.	TRBV7-9	TRBJ1-2	.	TGTGCCAGCAGCATTCCATGGGGCGCTTCTGACGGCTACACCTTC	CASSIPWGASDGYTF
TRBD2	TRBV4-1	TRBJ2-7	.	TGCGCCAGCAGCCAAGATACAATGGGACTAGTTCTGTACTTC	CASSQDTMGLVLYF
.	TRBV12-3/TRBV12-4	TRBJ2-1	few	TGTGCCAGCAGTCCTACGGGACTCTCCATCGGGGATGAGCAGTTCTTC	CASSPTGLSIGDEQFF
.	TRBV4-2	TRBJ2-1	many	TGTGCCAGCAGCCACGCGCGCGGTGAGCAGTTCTTC	CASSHARGEQFF
TRBD2	TRBV28	TRBJ2-7	few	TGTGCCAGCAGGGTCGGGGGGGAAGCCTACGAGCAGTACTTC	CASRVGGEAYEQYF
.	TRBV28	TRBJ2-1	.	TGTGCCAGCAGTTCCTCAGACAATGAGCAGTTCTTC	CASSSSDNEQFF
.	TRBV18	TRBJ2-2	.	TGTGCCAGCTCACCTCTGGACTCTAGGAACACCGGGGAGCTGTTTTTT	CASSPLDSRNTGELFF
TRBD1	TRBV12-3/TRBV12-4	TRBJ1-5	many	TGTGCCAGCAGCGTAGGGACAGGGGGCAATCAGCCCCAGCATTTT	CASSVGTGGNQPQHF
TRBD1	TRBV7-9	TRBJ1-2	.	TGTGCCAGCAGCTTAGGGACAGGGGTATCCGATGGCTACACCTTC	CASSLGTGVSDGYTF
.	TRBV9	TRBJ1-5	.	TGTGCCAGCAGCGCCCAACTTGGGCAGCCCCAGCATTTT	CASSAQLGQPQHF
.	TRBV20-1	TRBJ1-2	few	TGCAGTGCGGGGGGACTGGAAAACTATGGCTACACCTTC	CSAGGLENYGYTF
.	TRBV12-5	TRBJ2-7	few	TGTGCTAGTGGTTTCGGCCACGAACCCCACGAGCAGTACTTC	CASGFGHEPHEQYF
.	TRBV20-1	TRBJ2-5	.	TGCAGTGCTACCAGCAGCTCTCAAGAGACCCAGTACTTC	CSATSSSQETQYF
TRBD1	TRBV29-1	TRBJ2-1	.	TGCAGCGTCCGGACAGGGATCTTCAATGAGCAGTTCTTC	CSVRTGIFNEQFF
.	TRBV12-3/TRBV12-4	TRBJ2-3	few	TGTGCCAGCAGACCAAACGGGGATACGCAGTATTTT	CASRPNGDTQYF
.	TRBV10-3	TRBJ1-6	.	TGTGCCATCAGTGAACCCAATTCACCCCTCCACTTT	CAISEPNSPLHF
.	TRBV6-2/TRBV6-3	TRBJ2-2	few	TGTGCCGCAAGACAGGGACTAGACACCGGGGAGCTGTTTTTT	CAARQGLDTGELFF
TRBD1	TRBV5-1	TRBJ2-7	.	TGCGCCAGCACCCCGGACAGGGAGAAAGGTTGGCAGTACTTC	CASTPDREKGWQYF
.	TRBV29-1	TRBJ1-2	many	TGCAGCGTTTTAAACAGGGATGGAATGGATGGCTACACCTTC	CSVLNRDGMDGYTF
.	TRBV12-3/TRBV12-4	TRBJ2-2	.	TGTGCCAGCACCTCCTATCGGGAAGGGGAGCTGTTTTTT	CASTSYREGELFF
.	TRBV6-6	TRBJ2-3	few	TGTGCCAGCAGTGCCTTCGGGATCCGCACAGATACGCAGTATTTT	CASSAFGIRTDTQYF
TRBD2	TRBV7-9	TRBJ2-5	.	TGTGCCAGCAGCTTAAGACAGGGACTAGCGTGGGGAGAGACCCAGTACTTC	CASSLRQGLAWGETQYF
.	TRBV5-1	TRBJ2-2	once	TGCGCCAGCAGCCCAGGGTACACCGGGGAGCTGTTTTTT	CASSPGYTGELFF
.	TRBV29-1	TRBJ1-2	few	TGCAGCGTTGAAGATCGGGGGGATCTCTATGGCTACACCTTC	CSVEDRGDLYGYTF
TRBD2	TRBV7-2	TRBJ2-3	few	TGTGCCAGCAGCTTACTGGCGGGGGGGCCGGTGGATACGCAGTATTTT	CASSLLAGGPVDTQYF
.	TRBV4-1	TRBJ2-7	.	TGCGCCAGCAGCCCCAGCGGAGGGGACTACGAGCAGTACTTC	CASSPSGGDYEQYF
.	TRBV12-3/TRBV12-4	TRBJ2-7	many	TGTGCCAGCAGTTCTACCTACGAGCAGTACTTC	CASSSTYEQYF
.	TRBV7-6	TRBJ2-5	.	TGTGCCAGCAGCTTAGCCACAGGGACCCAGTACTTC	CASSLATGTQYF
.	TRBV28	TRBJ2-7	.	TGTGCCAGCAGTCCCACCAGTCGGAGCACATACGAGCAGTACTTC	CASSPTSRSTYEQYF
TRBD2	TRBV4-3	TRBJ2-3	.	TGCGCCAGCAGCCAAGGGCCGGCTAGCGGGGGGGGCCATACGCAGTATTTT	CASSQGPASGGGHTQYF
.	TRBV28	TRBJ1-5	many	TGTGCCAGCAGTCTATCGTTAGGGCCCCAGCATTTT	CASSLSLGPQHF
.	TRBV9	TRBJ2-7	.	TGTGCCAGCAGCGTAGGGGTGGACTCCGAGCAGTACTTC	CASSVGVDSEQYF
.	TRBV3-1	TRBJ1-1	few	TGTGCCAGCAGCCAAGCCCGGGGGGGCGCAGCTTTCTTT	CASSQARGGAAFF
.	TRBV5-1	TRBJ1-4	.	TGCGCCAGCAGCCGGTGGACAGCGAATGAAAAACTGTTTTTT	CASSRWTANEKLFF
TRBD1	TRBV7-2	TRBJ1-1	many	TGTGCCAGCAGCCACGGGGACAGGAGGAACACTGAAGCTTTCTTT	CASSHGDRRNTEAFF
.	TRBV12-3/TRBV12-4	TRBJ1-6	.	TGTGCCAGCAGGCGAATGGTACCTTATTCACCCCTCCACTTT	CASRRMVPYSPLHF
TRBD2	TRBV6-6	TRBJ2-3	.	TGTGCCAGCAAACCGACCGGGACTAGCGGGAGGACAGATACGCAGTATTTT	CASKPTGTSGRTDTQYF
TRBD1	TRBV28	TRBJ1-1	many	TGTGCCAGCAGTTTCCGGGACAGGGGAGCTTTCTTT	CASSFRDRGAFF
.	TRBV20-1	TRBJ2-5	.	TGCAGTGCTCGACACCTTCAAGAGACCCAGTACTTC	CSARHLQETQYF
TRBD1	TRBV11-2	TRBJ1-2	many	TGTGCCAGCAGTTATATTCAGGGGGCATGGGGCTATGGCTACACCTTC	CASSYIQGAWGYGYTF
.	TRBV12-3/TRBV12-4	TRBJ2-6	few	TGTGCCAGCACCCACTCAGGGGCTGGGGCCAACGTCCTGACTTTC	CASTHSGAGANVLTF
.	TRBV2	TRBJ1-2	many	TGTGCCAGCAGTGAAGTCCGCCAGGGGATTTATGGCTACACCTTC	CASSEVRQGIYGYTF
TRBD1	TRBV5-1	TRBJ2-2	few	TGCGCCAGCAGCTTGGGACAGGGGCAGCGGGAGCTGTTTTTT	CASSLGQGQRELFF
TRBD1	TRBV7-6	TRBJ2-3	.	TGTGCCAGCAGCCCGACGACAGGGCCAGATACGCAGTATTTT	CASSPTTGPDTQYF
.	TRBV5-1	TRBJ2-1	.	TGCGCCAGCAGTTCGAACAATGAGCAGTTCTTC	CASSSNNEQFF
.	TRBV20-1	TRBJ1-5	many	TGCAGTGCTAGAGATGGTGGTCAGCCCCAGCATTTT	CSARDGGQPQHF
TRBD1	TRBV11-2	TRBJ2-5	.	TGTGCCAGCAGCCCGTGGACAGGGAGAGGCGAGACCCAGTACTTC	CASSPWTGRGETQYF
TRBD1	TRBV28	TRBJ1-4	.	TGTGCCAGCAGTCTCCAAACGGGACAGTTTCTTTTT	CASSLQTGQFLF
TRBD2	TRBV7-2	TRBJ2-3	few	TGTGCCAGCAGCATAAACCCTAGCGGGAGAGTATCAGATACGCAGTATTTT	CASSINPSGRVSDTQYF
TRBD2	TRBV12-3/TRBV12-4	TRBJ2-1	once	TGTGCCAGCAGGCTAGGACTAGCGGGGGCTTACTCCTACAATGAGCAGTTCTTC	CASRLGLAGAYSYNEQFF